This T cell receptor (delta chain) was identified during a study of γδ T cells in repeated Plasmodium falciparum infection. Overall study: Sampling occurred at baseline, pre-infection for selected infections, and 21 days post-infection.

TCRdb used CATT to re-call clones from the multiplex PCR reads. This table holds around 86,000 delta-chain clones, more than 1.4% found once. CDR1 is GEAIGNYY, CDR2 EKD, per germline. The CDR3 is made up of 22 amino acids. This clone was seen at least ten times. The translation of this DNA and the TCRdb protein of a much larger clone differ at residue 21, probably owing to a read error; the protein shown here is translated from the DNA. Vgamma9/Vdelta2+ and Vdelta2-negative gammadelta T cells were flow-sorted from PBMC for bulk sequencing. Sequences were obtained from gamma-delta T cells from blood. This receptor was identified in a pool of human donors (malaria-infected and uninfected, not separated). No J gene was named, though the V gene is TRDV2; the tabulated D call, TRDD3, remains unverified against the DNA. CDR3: CACDPVPTAVLGDTEGTDKLTF. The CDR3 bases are TGTGCCTGTGACCCAGTACCGACCGCCGTACTGGGGGATACGGAGGGGACCGATAAACTCACCTTT.